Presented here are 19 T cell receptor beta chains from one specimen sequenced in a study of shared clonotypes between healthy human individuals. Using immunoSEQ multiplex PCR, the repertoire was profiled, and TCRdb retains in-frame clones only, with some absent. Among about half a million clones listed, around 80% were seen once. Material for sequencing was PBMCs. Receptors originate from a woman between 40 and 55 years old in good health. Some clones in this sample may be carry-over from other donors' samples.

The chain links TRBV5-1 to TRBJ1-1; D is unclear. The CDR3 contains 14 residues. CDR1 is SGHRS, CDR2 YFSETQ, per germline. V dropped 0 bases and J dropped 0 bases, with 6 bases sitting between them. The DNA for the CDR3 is TGCGCCAGCAGCTTGGCCCAGCTGAACACTGAAGCTTTCTTT. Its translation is CASSLAQLNTEAFF.

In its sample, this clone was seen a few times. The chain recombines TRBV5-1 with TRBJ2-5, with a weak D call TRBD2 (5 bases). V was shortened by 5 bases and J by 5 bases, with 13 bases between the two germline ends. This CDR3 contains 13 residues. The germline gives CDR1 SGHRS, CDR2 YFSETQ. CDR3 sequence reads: CASRRLRGETQYF. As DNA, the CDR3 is TGCGCCAGCAGGCGGTTACGCGGGGAGACCCAGTACTTC.

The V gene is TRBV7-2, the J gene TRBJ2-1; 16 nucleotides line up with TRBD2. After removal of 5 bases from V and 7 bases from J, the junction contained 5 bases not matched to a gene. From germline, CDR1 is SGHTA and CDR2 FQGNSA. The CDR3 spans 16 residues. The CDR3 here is CASSPGLAGGMNEQFF. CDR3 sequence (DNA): TGTGCCAGCAGCCCGGGACTAGCGGGAGGGATGAATGAGCAGTTCTTC.

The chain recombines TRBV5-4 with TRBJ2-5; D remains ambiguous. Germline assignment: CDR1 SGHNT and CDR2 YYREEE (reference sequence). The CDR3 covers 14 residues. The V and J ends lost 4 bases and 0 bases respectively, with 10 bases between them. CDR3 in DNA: TGTGCCAGCAGCCCGGACGCTTACCAAGAGACCCAGTACTTC. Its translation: CASSPDAYQETQYF.

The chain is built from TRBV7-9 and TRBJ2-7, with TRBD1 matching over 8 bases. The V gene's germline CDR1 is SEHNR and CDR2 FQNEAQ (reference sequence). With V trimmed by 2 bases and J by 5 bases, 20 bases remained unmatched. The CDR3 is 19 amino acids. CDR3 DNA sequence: TGTGCCAGCAGCTTACGAGTTGAGGACAGGGTTCGCCTTAGGCACGAGCAGTACTTC. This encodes CASSLRVEDRVRLRHEQYF.

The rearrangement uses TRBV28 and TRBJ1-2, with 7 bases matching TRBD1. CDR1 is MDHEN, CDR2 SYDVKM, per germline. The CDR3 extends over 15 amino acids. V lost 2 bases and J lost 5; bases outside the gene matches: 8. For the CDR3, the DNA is TGTGCCAGCAGTTTAGCAGGGGGTGCGGGGTATGGCTACACCTTC. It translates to CASSLAGGAGYGYTF.

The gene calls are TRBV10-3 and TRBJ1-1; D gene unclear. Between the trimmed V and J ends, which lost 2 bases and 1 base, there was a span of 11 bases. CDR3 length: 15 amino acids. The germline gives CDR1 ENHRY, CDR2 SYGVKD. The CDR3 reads CAISEHDGTNTEAFF. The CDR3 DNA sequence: TGTGCCATCAGTGAGCACGACGGTACGAACACTGAAGCTTTCTTT.

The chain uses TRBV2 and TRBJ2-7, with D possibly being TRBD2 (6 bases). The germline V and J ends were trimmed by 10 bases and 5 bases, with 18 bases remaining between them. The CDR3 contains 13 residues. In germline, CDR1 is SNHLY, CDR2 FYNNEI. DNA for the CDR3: TGTGCCACCTGTTTGTGGGGAGGAGACGAGCAGTACTTC. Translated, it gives CATCLWGGDEQYF.

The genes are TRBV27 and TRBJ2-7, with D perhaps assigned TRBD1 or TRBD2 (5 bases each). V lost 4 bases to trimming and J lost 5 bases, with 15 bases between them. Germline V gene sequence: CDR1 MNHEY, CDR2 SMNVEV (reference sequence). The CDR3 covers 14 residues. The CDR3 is CASSSPPGADEQYF. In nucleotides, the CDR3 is TGTGCCAGCAGTTCCCCCCCCGGGGCCGACGAGCAGTACTTC.

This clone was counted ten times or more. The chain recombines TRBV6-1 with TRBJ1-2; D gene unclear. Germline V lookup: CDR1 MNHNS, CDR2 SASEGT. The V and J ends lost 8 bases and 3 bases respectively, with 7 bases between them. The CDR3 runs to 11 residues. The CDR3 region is CASRLDYGYTF. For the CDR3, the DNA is TGTGCCAGCCGCCTCGACTATGGCTACACCTTC.

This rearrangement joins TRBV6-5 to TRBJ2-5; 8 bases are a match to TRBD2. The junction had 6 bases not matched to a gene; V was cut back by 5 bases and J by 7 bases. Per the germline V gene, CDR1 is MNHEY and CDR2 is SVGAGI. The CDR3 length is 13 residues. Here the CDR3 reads CASSIGLAGTQYF. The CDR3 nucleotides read TGTGCCAGCAGTATCGGACTAGCTGGGACCCAGTACTTC.

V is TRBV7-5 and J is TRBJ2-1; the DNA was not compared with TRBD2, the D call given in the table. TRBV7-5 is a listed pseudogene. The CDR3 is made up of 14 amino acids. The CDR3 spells CVRSGLAGRNEQFF. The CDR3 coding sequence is TGTGTCAGAAGTGGACTAGCGGGACGCAATGAGCAGTTCTTC.

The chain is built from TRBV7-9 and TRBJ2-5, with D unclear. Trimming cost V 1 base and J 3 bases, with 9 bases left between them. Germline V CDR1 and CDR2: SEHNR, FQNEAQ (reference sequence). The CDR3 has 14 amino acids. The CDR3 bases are TGTGCCAGCAGCTTAGTCCCCAGTAAAGAGACCCAGTACTTC. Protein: CASSLVPSKETQYF.

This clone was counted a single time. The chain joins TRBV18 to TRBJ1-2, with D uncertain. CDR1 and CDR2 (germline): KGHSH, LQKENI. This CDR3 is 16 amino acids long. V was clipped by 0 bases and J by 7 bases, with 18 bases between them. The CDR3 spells CASSPPNSPGGGGYTF. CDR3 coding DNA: TGTGCCAGCTCACCACCGAACAGCCCGGGCGGAGGTGGCTACACCTTC.

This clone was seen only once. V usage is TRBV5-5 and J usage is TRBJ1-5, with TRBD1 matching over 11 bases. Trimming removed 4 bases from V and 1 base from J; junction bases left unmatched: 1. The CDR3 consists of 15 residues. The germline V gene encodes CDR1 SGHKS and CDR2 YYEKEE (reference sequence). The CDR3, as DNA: TGTGCCAGCAGCCGGACAGGGGGCAGCAATCAGCCCCAGCATTTT. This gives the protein CASSRTGGSNQPQHF.

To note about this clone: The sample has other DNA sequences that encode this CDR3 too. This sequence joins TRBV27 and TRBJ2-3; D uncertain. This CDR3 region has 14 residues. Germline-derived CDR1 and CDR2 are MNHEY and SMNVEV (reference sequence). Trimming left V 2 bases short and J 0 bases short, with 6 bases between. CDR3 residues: CASSLILSTDTQYF. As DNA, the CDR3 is TGTGCCAGCAGTTTAATCCTCAGCACAGATACGCAGTATTTT.

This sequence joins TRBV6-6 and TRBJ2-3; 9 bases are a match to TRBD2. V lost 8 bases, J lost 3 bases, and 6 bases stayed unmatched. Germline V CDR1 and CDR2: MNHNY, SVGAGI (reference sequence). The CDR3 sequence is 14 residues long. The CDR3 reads CASRRLAGTDTQYF. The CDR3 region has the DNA TGTGCCAGCCGGCGGCTAGCGGGGACAGATACGCAGTATTTT.

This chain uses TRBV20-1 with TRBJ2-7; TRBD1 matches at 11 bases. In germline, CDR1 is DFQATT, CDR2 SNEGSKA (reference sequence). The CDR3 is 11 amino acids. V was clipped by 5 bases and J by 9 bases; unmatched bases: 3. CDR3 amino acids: CSAEGTGGQYF. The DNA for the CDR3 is TGCAGTGCTGAGGGGACAGGGGGGCAGTACTTC.

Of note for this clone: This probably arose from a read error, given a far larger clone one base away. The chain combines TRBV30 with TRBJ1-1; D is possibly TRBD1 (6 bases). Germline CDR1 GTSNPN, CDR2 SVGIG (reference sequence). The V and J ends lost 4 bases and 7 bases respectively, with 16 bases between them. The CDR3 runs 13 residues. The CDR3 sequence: CAWIRQKDSEAFF. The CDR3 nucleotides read TGTGCCTGGATCAGGCAGAAGGACAGTGAAGCTTTCTTT.